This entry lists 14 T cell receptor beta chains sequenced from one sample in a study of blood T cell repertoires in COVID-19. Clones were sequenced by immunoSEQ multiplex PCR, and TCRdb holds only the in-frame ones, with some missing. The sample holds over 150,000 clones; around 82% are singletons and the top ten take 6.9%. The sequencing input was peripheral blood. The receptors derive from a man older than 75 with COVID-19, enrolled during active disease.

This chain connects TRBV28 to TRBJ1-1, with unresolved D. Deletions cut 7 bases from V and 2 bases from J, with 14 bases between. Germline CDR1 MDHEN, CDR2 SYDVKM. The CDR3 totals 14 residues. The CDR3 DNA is TGTGCCAGCAAGACCCTCGACACTAACACTGAAGCTTTCTTT. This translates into CASKTLDTNTEAFF.

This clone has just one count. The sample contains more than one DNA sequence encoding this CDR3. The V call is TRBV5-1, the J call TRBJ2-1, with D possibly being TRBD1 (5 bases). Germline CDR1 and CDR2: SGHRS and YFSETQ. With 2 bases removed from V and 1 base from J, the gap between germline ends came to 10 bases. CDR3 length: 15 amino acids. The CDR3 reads CASSFQGSSYNEQFF. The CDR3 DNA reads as TGCGCCAGCAGCTTCCAGGGTAGTTCCTACAATGAGCAGTTCTTC.

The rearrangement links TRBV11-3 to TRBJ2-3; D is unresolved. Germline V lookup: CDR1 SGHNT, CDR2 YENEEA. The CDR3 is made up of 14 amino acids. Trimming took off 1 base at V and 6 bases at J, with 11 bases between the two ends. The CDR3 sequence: CASSLGVSSDTQYF. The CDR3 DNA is TGTGCCAGCAGCTTAGGGGTTAGCTCGGATACGCAGTATTTT. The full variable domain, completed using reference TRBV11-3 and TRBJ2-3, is EAGVVQSPRYKIIEKKQPVAFWCNPISGHNTLYWYLQNLGQGPELLIRYENEEAVDDSQLPKDRFSAERLKGVDSTLKIQPAELGDSAVYLCASSLGVSSDTQYFGPGTRLTVL.

The CDR3 sequence: CASSLDSGWTEAFF. In DNA form, the CDR3 reads TGTGCCAGCAGCTTAGATTCAGGGTGGACTGAAGCTTTCTTT. The chain is built from TRBV11-3 and TRBJ1-1; a possible D gene is TRBD1 (5 bases). The CDR3 runs to 14 residues. Germline V CDR1 and CDR2: SGHNT, YENEEA. V was shortened by 0 bases and J by 5 bases, with 10 bases between the two germline ends.

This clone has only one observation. In DNA form, the CDR3 reads TGTGCCAGCAATCTAGGGGGAGGGAGCAATCAGCCCCAGCATTTT. Its translation: CASNLGGGSNQPQHF. This chain joins TRBV28 and TRBJ1-5, with D possibly matching TRBD1 (6 bases). The V gene lost 7 bases and the J gene lost 1 base, with 14 bases spanning the gap. CDR1 and CDR2 from the germline V gene are MDHEN and SYDVKM. The CDR3 contains 15 residues. The full variable domain, its missing parts supplied by reference TRBV28 and TRBJ1-5, is DVKVTQSSRYLVKRTGEKVFLECVQDMDHENMFWYRQDPGLGLRLIYFSYDVKMKEKGDIPEGYSVSREKKERFSLILESASTNQTSMYLCASNLGGGSNQPQHFGDGTRLSIL.

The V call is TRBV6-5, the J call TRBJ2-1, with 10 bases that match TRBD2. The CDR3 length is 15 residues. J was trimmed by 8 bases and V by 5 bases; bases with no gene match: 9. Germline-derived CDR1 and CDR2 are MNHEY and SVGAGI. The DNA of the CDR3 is TGTGCCAGCAGTCCACAGCGGGGGGGCGTCGATGAGCAGTTCTTC. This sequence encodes CASSPQRGGVDEQFF.

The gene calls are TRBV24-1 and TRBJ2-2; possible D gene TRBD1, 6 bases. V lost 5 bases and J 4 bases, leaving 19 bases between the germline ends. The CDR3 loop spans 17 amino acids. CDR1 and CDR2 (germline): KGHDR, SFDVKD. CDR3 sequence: CATSATTGISGTGELFF. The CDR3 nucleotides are TGTGCCACCAGTGCCACCACAGGGATTTCGGGCACCGGGGAGCTGTTTTTT.

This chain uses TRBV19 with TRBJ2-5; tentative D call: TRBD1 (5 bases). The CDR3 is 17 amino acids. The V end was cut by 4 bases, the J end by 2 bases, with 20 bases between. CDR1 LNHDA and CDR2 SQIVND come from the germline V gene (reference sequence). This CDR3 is CASSKSRAQGTQETQYF. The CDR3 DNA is TGTGCCAGTAGTAAGTCTCGGGCCCAGGGTACGCAAGAGACCCAGTACTTC. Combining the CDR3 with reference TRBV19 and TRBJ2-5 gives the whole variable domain DGGITQSPKYLFRKEGQNVTLSCEQNLNHDAMYWYRQDPGQGLRLIYYSQIVNDFQKGDIAEGYSVSREKKESFPLTVTSAQKNPTAFYLCASSKSRAQGTQETQYFGPGTRLLVL.

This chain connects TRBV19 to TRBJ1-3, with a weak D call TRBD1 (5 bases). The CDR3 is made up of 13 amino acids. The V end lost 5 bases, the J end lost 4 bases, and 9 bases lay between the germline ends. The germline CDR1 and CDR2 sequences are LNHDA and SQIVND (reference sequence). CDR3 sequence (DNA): TGTGCCAGTAGTCAGGACATAGGAAACACCATATATTTT. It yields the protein CASSQDIGNTIYF.

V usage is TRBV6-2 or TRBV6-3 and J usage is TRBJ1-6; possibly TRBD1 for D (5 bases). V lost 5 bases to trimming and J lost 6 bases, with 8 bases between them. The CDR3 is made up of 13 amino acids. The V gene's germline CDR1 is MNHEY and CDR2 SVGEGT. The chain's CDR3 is CASSPQGNSPLHF. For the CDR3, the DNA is TGTGCCAGCAGTCCGCAGGGTAATTCACCCCTCCACTTT.

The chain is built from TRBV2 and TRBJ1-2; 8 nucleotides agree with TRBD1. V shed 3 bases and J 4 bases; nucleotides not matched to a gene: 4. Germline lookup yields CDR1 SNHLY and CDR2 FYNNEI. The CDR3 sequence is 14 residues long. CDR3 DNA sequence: TGTGCCAGCAGTGATAACAGGGGGAGCTATGGCTACACCTTC. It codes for CASSDNRGSYGYTF.

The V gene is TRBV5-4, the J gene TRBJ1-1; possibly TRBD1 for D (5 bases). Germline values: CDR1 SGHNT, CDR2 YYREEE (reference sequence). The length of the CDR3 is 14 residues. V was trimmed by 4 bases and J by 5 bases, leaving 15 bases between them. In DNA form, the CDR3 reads TGTGCCAGCAGCCGGGACTCCGGTAGGACTGAAGCTTTCTTT. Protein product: CASSRDSGRTEAFF.

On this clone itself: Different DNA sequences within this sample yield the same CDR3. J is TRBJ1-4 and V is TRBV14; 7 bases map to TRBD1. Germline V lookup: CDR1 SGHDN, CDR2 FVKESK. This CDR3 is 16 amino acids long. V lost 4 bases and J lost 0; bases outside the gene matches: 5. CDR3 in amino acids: CASSRRQGSTNEKLFF. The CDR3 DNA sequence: TGTGCCAGCAGCCGAAGACAGGGCTCAACTAATGAAAAACTGTTTTTT.

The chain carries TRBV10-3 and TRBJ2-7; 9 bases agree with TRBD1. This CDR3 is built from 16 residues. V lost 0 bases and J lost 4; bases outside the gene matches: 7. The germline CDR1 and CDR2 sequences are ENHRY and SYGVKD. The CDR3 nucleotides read TGTGCCATCAGTGAGTCGGGACAGGGAGGAAGATACGAGCAGTACTTC. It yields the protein CAISESGQGGRYEQYF.